This TCR beta chain was documented in a study of cytomegalovirus exposure and HLA in healthy donors. With 60 Vbeta and 13 Jbeta primers, the PCR was carried out. The assay was immunoSEQ multiplex PCR, and TCRdb's table has in-frame clones only and misses some. Of roughly 100,000 clones listed, 77% are singletons. Details on this clone: Its antigen remains unidentified.

General observations from the study: According to a later analysis, most TCR beta chains associated with CMV appeared HLA-restricted.

V shed 0 bases and J shed 8 bases, with 11 bases lying between them. CDR3 length: 14 amino acids. Germline values: CDR1 SGHTA, CDR2 FQGNSA. The V gene is TRBV7-2, the J gene TRBJ2-1; D is perhaps TRBD2 (5 bases). The sequencing input was PBMCs. This clonotype was sampled from a male donor in good health and CMV-seropositive. The CDR3 here is CASSLARTGDEQFF. In nucleotides, the CDR3 is TGTGCCAGCAGCTTAGCGCGGACTGGGGATGAGCAGTTCTTC.